These T cell receptor beta chains were read from a single sample in a study of T cell changes during pregnancy in multiple sclerosis. The table came from immunoSEQ multiplex PCR; TCRdb's copy has only in-frame clones and leaves some out. The sample contains roughly 38,000 clones, about 93% of which appear only once. This material consisted of CD4+ T cells from peripheral blood mononuclear cells, taken in the third trimester of pregnancy. Receptors were obtained from a female donor with multiple sclerosis, enrolled in a pregnancy study. CDR3s include the opening cysteine and the closing phenylalanine or tryptophan. Fields, in order: D gene, V gene, clone size, J gene, CDR3 protein, CDR3 DNA. A D gene is named only where the DNA matches it firmly. Clone size is shown for a subset of rows, as once, few, many or a class of expanded clone.

>TRBD1|TRBV29-1|NA|TRBJ2-7
CSVVTGVYEQYF
TGCAGCGTTGTGACAGGGGTCTACGAGCAGTACTTC
>TRBD1|TRBV19|NA|TRBJ1-2
CASSSRQGVNGTNYGYTF
TGTGCCAGTAGCAGTAGACAGGGGGTGAACGGAACCAACTATGGCTACACCTTC
>NA|TRBV2|NA|TRBJ1-1
CASSGVRQGTEAFF
TGTGCCAGCAGTGGTGTAAGGCAGGGCACTGAAGCTTTCTTT
>TRBD2|TRBV7-6|NA|TRBJ2-1
CASSLALGLAGLNEQFF
TGTGCCAGCAGCTTAGCCCTGGGACTAGCGGGATTGAATGAGCAGTTCTTC
>NA|TRBV27|NA|TRBJ1-5
CASSKANQPQHF
TGTGCCAGCAGTAAAGCCAATCAGCCCCAGCATTTT
>TRBD1|TRBV4-1|NA|TRBJ2-7
CASSDRGVWEQYF
TGCGCCAGCAGCGACAGGGGCGTATGGGAGCAGTACTTC
>NA|TRBV6-5|NA|TRBJ2-7
CASSAGREQYF
TGTGCCAGCAGCGCGGGTCGCGAGCAGTACTTC
>NA|TRBV9|NA|TRBJ2-5
CASSVGLTQETQYF
TGTGCCAGCAGCGTAGGACTTACCCAAGAGACCCAGTACTTC
>TRBD2|TRBV5-1|NA|TRBJ2-1
CASSLAGSGRVFF
TGCGCCAGCAGCCTGGCGGGTAGCGGGAGGGTGTTCTTC
>TRBD2|TRBV6-6|NA|TRBJ2-1
CASRSPSGSTLNEQFF
TGTGCCAGCAGAAGCCCTAGCGGAAGCACCCTCAATGAGCAGTTCTTC
>NA|TRBV28|NA|TRBJ2-2
CASLGTLNTGELFF
TGTGCCAGCCTGGGGACACTGAACACCGGGGAGCTGTTTTTT
>TRBD2|TRBV4-2|NA|TRBJ2-1
CASSQIKFREGDEQFF
TGTGCCAGCAGCCAAATTAAATTCCGGGAGGGCGATGAGCAGTTCTTC
>NA|TRBV28|NA|TRBJ2-6
CASRTPGVGNSGANVLTF
TGTGCCAGCCGAACCCCGGGGGTAGGAAACTCTGGGGCCAACGTCCTGACTTTC
>NA|TRBV6-6|NA|TRBJ2-5
CASRPGQLQETQYF
TGTGCCAGCAGACCAGGGCAGCTCCAAGAGACCCAGTACTTC
>TRBD2|TRBV5-4|once|TRBJ2-3
CASSPGTSGGRPTQYF
TGTGCCAGCAGCCCCGGGACTAGCGGGGGGCGTCCGACGCAGTATTTT
>NA|TRBV27|NA|TRBJ1-1
CASRFTGRTEAFF
TGTGCCAGCAGATTTACAGGGAGAACTGAAGCTTTCTTT
>NA|TRBV21-1|NA|TRBJ1-5
CASSPRQGKGGQPQHF
TGTGCCAGCAGCCCTAGACAGGGGAAGGGCGGTCAGCCCCAGCATTTT
>NA|TRBV29-1|NA|TRBJ1-5
CSDDKTGRSNQPQHF
TGCAGCGACGATAAAACAGGGAGAAGCAATCAGCCCCAGCATTTT
>NA|TRBV28|NA|TRBJ2-3
CASSSRIGTDTQYF
TGTGCCAGCAGTTCCAGGATAGGAACAGATACGCAGTATTTT
>NA|TRBV6-1|NA|TRBJ1-1
CASKDSPNTEAFF
TGTGCCAGCAAAGACAGCCCGAACACTGAAGCTTTCTTT
>TRBD1|TRBV28|NA|TRBJ1-2
CASSLGTGLEVYGYTF
TGTGCCAGCAGTTTAGGGACAGGGCTAGAGGTCTATGGCTACACCTTC
>TRBD2|TRBV5-1|NA|TRBJ2-1
CASSIGLGEYNEQFF
TGCGCCAGCAGCATAGGACTAGGCGAGTACAATGAGCAGTTCTTC
>TRBD1|TRBV7-8|NA|TRBJ2-1
CASSLDRGPISSYNEQFF
TGTGCCAGCAGCTTAGACAGGGGGCCTATCAGCTCCTACAATGAGCAGTTCTTC
>NA|TRBV7-7|NA|TRBJ2-3
CASSLNSASTDTQYF
TGTGCCAGCAGCTTAAATTCTGCGAGCACAGATACGCAGTATTTT
>NA|TRBV7-2|NA|TRBJ1-5
CASSRSSGQTYSNQPQHF
TGTGCCAGCAGCCGAAGCTCGGGTCAGACCTATAGCAATCAGCCCCAGCATTTT
>NA|TRBV19|NA|TRBJ2-1
CASSVVRGGSYNEQFF
TGTGCCAGTAGTGTGGTTCGGGGAGGCTCCTACAATGAGCAGTTCTTC
>TRBD1|TRBV19|once|TRBJ1-2
CASSIRTGLADYGYTF
TGTGCCAGTAGTATCCGGACAGGGCTGGCGGACTATGGCTACACCTTC
>TRBD1|TRBV6-5|NA|TRBJ1-2
CASSYDGGGATGYTF
TGTGCCAGCAGTTACGACGGAGGGGGCGCGACTGGCTACACCTTC
>NA|TRBV5-1|NA|TRBJ2-3
CASSLGGSGFTDTQYF
TGCGCCAGCAGCTTGGGGGGCTCTGGATTCACAGATACGCAGTATTTT
>NA|TRBV14|NA|TRBJ2-1
CASSLGSEQFF
TGTGCCAGCAGCCTGGGGAGCGAGCAGTTCTTC
>TRBD1|TRBV7-6|NA|TRBJ1-5
CASSKGQNQPQHF
TGTGCCAGCAGCAAGGGACAGAATCAGCCCCAGCATTTT
>NA|TRBV18|NA|TRBJ1-4
CASSKAGGEKLFF
TGTGCCAGCTCGAAGGCTGGAGGGGAAAAACTGTTTTTT
>TRBD2|TRBV30|NA|TRBJ2-7
CAWNPPGLAERYEQYF
TGTGCCTGGAACCCCCCTGGACTAGCTGAGAGGTACGAGCAGTACTTC
>NA|TRBV2|NA|TRBJ1-2
CASSDSRGGYGYTF
TGTGCCAGCAGTGATAGCAGAGGAGGCTATGGCTACACCTTC
>TRBD1|TRBV11-2|NA|TRBJ2-6
CASSPPGGAGGANVLTF
TGTGCCAGCAGTCCCCCAGGGGGCGCAGGTGGGGCCAACGTCCTGACTTTC
>TRBD2|TRBV7-8|once|TRBJ2-3
CASSPNLAGGDTQYF
TGTGCCAGCAGCCCGAATCTAGCGGGGGGAGATACGCAGTATTTT
>TRBD2|TRBV30|NA|TRBJ2-1
CAWRLAGGRTEQFF
TGTGCCTGGAGGCTAGCGGGAGGTCGGACTGAGCAGTTCTTC
>NA|TRBV27|NA|TRBJ1-2
CASSLKGGPNYGYTF
TGTGCCAGCAGTTTAAAAGGGGGACCTAACTATGGCTACACCTTC
>TRBD2|TRBV18|NA|TRBJ2-5
CASSSGTSGEETQYF
TGTGCCAGCTCATCAGGGACTAGCGGGGAAGAGACCCAGTACTTC
>TRBD2|TRBV28|NA|TRBJ2-7
CASSSTSGRISTYEQYF
TGTGCCAGCAGTTCTACTAGCGGGAGGATTTCGACCTACGAGCAGTACTTC
>TRBD1|TRBV5-1|NA|TRBJ1-4
CASSPTEGATNEKLFF
TGCGCCAGCAGCCCCACAGAGGGGGCTACTAATGAAAAACTGTTTTTT
>NA|TRBV7-3|NA|TRBJ2-1
CASSSAGPPRDEQFF
TGTGCCAGCAGCTCGGCGGGACCCCCGAGGGATGAGCAGTTCTTC
>TRBD2|TRBV29-1|few|TRBJ2-7
CSVVGGVGNLYEQYF
TGCAGCGTTGTTGGGGGGGTGGGCAACCTTTACGAGCAGTACTTC
>NA|TRBV21-1|NA|TRBJ1-1
CASSKFARGQGARTEAFF
TGTGCCAGCAGCAAATTCGCGCGCGGACAGGGGGCAAGGACTGAAGCTTTCTTT
>TRBD1|TRBV19|NA|TRBJ1-5
CASSAPGQGAQPQHF
TGTGCCAGTAGTGCCCCCGGACAGGGGGCTCAGCCCCAGCATTTT
>NA|TRBV9|once|TRBJ2-1
CASSPRSDSYNEQFF
TGTGCCAGCAGCCCCCGTTCAGACTCCTACAATGAGCAGTTCTTC
>TRBD2|TRBV11-2|NA|TRBJ2-1
CASSPRLAGGGNEQFF
TGTGCCAGCAGCCCCCGACTAGCGGGGGGGGGCAATGAGCAGTTCTTC
>TRBD2|TRBV7-8|NA|TRBJ2-7
CASSLGASGGPGFGYEQYF
TGTGCCAGCAGCTTGGGGGCTAGCGGGGGGCCGGGGTTTGGCTACGAGCAGTACTTC
>NA|TRBV20-1|NA|TRBJ2-1
CSARGQGEQFF
TGCAGTGCTAGAGGACAAGGTGAGCAGTTCTTC
>TRBD1|TRBV4-3|NA|TRBJ1-4
CASSQHRDRDEKLFF
TGCGCCAGCAGCCAGCACCGGGACAGGGATGAAAAACTGTTTTTT
>NA|TRBV6-5|NA|TRBJ1-3
CASSYGDRSGNTIYF
TGTGCCAGCAGTTATGGAGATCGCTCTGGAAACACCATATATTTT
>TRBD1|TRBV19|NA|TRBJ2-5
CASSTVDRVETQYF
TGTGCCAGTAGTACCGTCGACAGGGTCGAGACCCAGTACTTC
>TRBD1|TRBV5-4|NA|TRBJ2-4
CASSDDRGAKNIQYF
TGTGCCAGCAGCGACGACAGGGGAGCCAAAAACATTCAGTACTTC
>NA|TRBV6-1|NA|TRBJ1-2
CASSFRGYTF
TGTGCCAGCAGTTTTAGGGGATACACCTTC
>TRBD1|TRBV27|NA|TRBJ1-2
CASSSRTGGNYGYTF
TGTGCCAGCAGTTCACGGACAGGGGGGAATTATGGCTACACCTTC
>TRBD1|TRBV25-1|NA|TRBJ1-2
CASSEPWDSYGYTF
TGTGCCAGCAGTGAACCTTGGGACAGCTATGGCTACACCTTC
>TRBD1|TRBV27|NA|TRBJ1-5
CASSLGGTGHQPQHF
TGTGCCAGCAGTTTAGGGGGGACAGGGCATCAGCCCCAGCATTTT
>NA|TRBV9|NA|TRBJ2-5
CASSVAAGDVETQYF
TGTGCCAGCAGCGTAGCGGCAGGGGACGTAGAGACCCAGTACTTC
>NA|TRBV6-6|NA|TRBJ1-4
CASSARGTNEKLFF
TGTGCCAGCAGTGCCAGGGGAACTAATGAAAAACTGTTTTTT
>NA|TRBV29-1|NA|TRBJ1-3
CSVDGGTSGNTIYF
TGCAGCGTCGATGGAGGGACCTCTGGAAACACCATATATTTT